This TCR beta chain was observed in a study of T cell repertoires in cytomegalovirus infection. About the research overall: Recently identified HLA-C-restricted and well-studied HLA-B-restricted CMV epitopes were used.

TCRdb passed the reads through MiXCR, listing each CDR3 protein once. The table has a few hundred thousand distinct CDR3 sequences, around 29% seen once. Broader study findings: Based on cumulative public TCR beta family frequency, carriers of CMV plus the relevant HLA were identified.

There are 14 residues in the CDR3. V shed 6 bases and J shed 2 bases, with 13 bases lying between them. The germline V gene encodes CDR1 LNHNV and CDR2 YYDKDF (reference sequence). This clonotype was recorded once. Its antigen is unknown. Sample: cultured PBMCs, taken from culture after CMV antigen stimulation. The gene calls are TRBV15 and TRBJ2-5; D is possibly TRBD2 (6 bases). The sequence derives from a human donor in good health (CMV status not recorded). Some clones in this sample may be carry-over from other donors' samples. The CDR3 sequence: CATRPGLQQETQYF. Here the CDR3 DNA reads TGTGCCACCAGGCCGGGACTCCAACAAGAGACCCAGTACTTC.